This is a list of T cell receptor beta chains from one sample in a study of T cell responses to AZD1222 COVID-19 vaccine. Assay used: immunoSEQ multiplex PCR; TCRdb lists only in-frame clones, some missing. The data contain approximately 110,000 clones, 70% to 85% of them singletons. The sample consisted of peripheral blood, taken on day 0 of AZD1222 vaccination. These receptors were obtained from an adult in good health. CDR3s include the opening cysteine and the closing phenylalanine or tryptophan. The D gene is left open where the match is weak. The size field is filled for only some rows; it gives once, few, many or a size class.

>TRBJ1-5|-|TRBV7-9|-|12
CASSLVGSAQHF
TGTGCCAGCAGCTTAGTGGGGTCAGCCCAGCATTTT
>TRBJ1-4|-|TRBV30|-|13
CAWGPGGAEKLFF
TGTGCCTGGGGCCCCGGCGGAGCCGAAAAACTGTTTTTT
>TRBJ2-1|-|TRBV19|TRBD2|15
CASSIGASGLNEQFF
TGTGCCAGTAGTATAGGAGCTAGCGGGTTAAATGAGCAGTTCTTC
>TRBJ1-4|-|TRBV18|-|14
CASSPGGPEEKLFF
TGTGCCAGCTCACCAGGGGGGCCGGAGGAAAAACTGTTTTTT
>TRBJ2-7|-|TRBV27|-|15
CASIASTLGQYEQYF
TGTGCCAGCATCGCTTCGACGCTAGGACAGTACGAGCAGTACTTC
>TRBJ2-1|-|TRBV29-1|-|12
CSFGQAYNEQFF
TGCAGCTTCGGACAAGCCTACAATGAGCAGTTCTTC
>TRBJ2-1|-|TRBV14|-|16
CASSPRTRGPYNEQFF
TGTGCCAGCAGCCCCCGGACACGCGGACCCTACAATGAGCAGTTCTTC
>TRBJ2-3|few|TRBV25-1|-|15
CASSESAGPTDTQYF
TGTGCCAGCAGTGAGTCCGCCGGGCCTACAGATACGCAGTATTTT
>TRBJ2-6|-|TRBV6-5|-|16
CASSYSRGAGANVLTF
TGTGCCAGCAGTTACTCTAGGGGCGCAGGGGCCAACGTCCTGACTTTC
>TRBJ1-1|-|TRBV9|-|13
CASSLQDGTEAFF
TGTGCCAGCAGCCTCCAGGATGGCACTGAAGCTTTCTTT
>TRBJ2-7|-|TRBV28|-|13
CASSSTPPYEQYF
TGTGCCAGCAGCTCTACACCCCCCTACGAGCAGTACTTC
>TRBJ2-7|-|TRBV2|TRBD1|14
CASSESATGTEQYF
TGTGCCAGCAGTGAAAGTGCGACAGGGACCGAGCAGTACTTC
>TRBJ1-3|-|TRBV6-2/TRBV6-3|-|16
CASSPLQGPSGNTIYF
TGTGCCAGCAGCCCTCTTCAGGGTCCCTCTGGAAACACCATATATTTT
>TRBJ2-1|-|TRBV30|TRBD2|15
CAWSLGRGGPYEQFF
TGTGCCTGGAGCCTCGGGCGGGGGGGCCCGTATGAGCAGTTCTTC